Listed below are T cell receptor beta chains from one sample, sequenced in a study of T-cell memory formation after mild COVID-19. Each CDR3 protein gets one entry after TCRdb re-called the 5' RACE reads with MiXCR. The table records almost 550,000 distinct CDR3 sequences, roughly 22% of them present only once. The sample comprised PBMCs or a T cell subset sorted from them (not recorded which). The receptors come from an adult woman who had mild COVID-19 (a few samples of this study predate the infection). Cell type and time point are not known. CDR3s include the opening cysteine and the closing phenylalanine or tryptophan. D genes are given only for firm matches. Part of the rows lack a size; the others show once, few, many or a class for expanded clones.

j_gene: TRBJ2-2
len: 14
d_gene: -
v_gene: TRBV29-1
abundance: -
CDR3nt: TGCAGCGTCGTACTCGGACAACCCACCGGGGAGCTGTTTTTT
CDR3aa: CSVVLGQPTGELFF

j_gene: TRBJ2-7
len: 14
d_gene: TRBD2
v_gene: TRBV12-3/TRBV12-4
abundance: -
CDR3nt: TGTGCCAGCAGCGAGCGGGAGTCTTCGTACGAGCAGTACTTC
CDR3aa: CASSERESSYEQYF

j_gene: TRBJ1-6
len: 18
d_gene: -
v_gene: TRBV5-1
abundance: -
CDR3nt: TGCGCCAGCAGCTTGGAGGGGCAGGGGCTGCTAAAAAATTCACCCCTCCACTTT
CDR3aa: CASSLEGQGLLKNSPLHF

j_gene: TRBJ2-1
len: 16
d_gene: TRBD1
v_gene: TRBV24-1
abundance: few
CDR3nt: TGTGCCACCAGTGATCCTTCCGGGACAGAGTACAATGAGCAGTTCTTC
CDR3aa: CATSDPSGTEYNEQFF

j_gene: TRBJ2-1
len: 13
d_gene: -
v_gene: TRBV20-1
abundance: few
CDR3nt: TGCAGTGCTACCCGGACTGGCTACAATGAGCAGTTCTTC
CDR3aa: CSATRTGYNEQFF

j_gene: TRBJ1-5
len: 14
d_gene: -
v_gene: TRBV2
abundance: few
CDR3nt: TGTGCCAGCACCGGACATTATAGCAATCAGCCCCAGCATTTT
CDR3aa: CASTGHYSNQPQHF

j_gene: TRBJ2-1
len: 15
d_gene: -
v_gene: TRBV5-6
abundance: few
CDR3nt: TGTGCCAGCAGCTTAGGGGTGAACAGGGACAATGAGCAGTTCTTC
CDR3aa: CASSLGVNRDNEQFF

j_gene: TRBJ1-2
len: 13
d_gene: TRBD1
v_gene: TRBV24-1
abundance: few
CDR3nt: TGTGCCACCACCAACGACAGGGGCTATGGCTACACCTTC
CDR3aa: CATTNDRGYGYTF

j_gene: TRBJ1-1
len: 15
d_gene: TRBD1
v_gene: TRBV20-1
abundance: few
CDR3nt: TGCAGTGCTAGAGGCACACAGGGGTCGAACACTGAAGCTTTCTTT
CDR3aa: CSARGTQGSNTEAFF

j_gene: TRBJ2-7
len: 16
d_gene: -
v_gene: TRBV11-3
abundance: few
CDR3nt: TGTGCCAGCAGCCCCCACCAGACCGGACGCTCCTACGAGCAGTACTTC
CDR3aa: CASSPHQTGRSYEQYF

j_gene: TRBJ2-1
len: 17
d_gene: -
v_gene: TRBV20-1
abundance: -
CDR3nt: TGCAGTGCTAGAGCGCCGACCCCCCTTGACAGCTACAATGAGCAGTTCTTC
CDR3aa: CSARAPTPLDSYNEQFF

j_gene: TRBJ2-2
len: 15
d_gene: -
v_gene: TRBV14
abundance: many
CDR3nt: TGTGCCAGCAGCCAAGAAAGTTGGACCCCCGGGGAGCTGTTTTTT
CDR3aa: CASSQESWTPGELFF

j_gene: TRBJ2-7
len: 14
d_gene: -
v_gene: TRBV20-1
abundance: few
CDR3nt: TGCAGTGCTATCATGGTGGGATTCCCCTACGAGCAGTACTTC
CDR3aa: CSAIMVGFPYEQYF

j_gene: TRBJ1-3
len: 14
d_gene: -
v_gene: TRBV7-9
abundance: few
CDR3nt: TGTGCCAGCAGCTTAGCGCCTCCTGGAAACACCATATATTTT
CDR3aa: CASSLAPPGNTIYF

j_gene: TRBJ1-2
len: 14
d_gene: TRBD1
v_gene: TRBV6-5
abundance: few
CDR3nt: TGTGCCAGCAGTTACTCAGGGGGCTCCTATGGCTACACCTTC
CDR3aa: CASSYSGGSYGYTF

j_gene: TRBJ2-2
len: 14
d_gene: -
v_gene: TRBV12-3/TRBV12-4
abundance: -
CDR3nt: TGTGCCAGCGGATTGGAGGGGATGGCCGGGGAGCTGTTTTTT
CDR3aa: CASGLEGMAGELFF

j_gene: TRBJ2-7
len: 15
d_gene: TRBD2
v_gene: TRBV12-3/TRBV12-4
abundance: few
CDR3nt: TGTGCCAGCAGTTCCGGACTAGCGGGGACGTACGAGCAGTACTTC
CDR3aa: CASSSGLAGTYEQYF

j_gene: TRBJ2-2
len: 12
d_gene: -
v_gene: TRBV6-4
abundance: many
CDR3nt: TGTGCCAGCAGTGAGGGCACCGGGGAGCTGTTTTTT
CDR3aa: CASSEGTGELFF

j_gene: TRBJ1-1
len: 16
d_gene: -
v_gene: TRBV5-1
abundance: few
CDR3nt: TGCGCCAGCAGCTCCGGCCGGTTGGCATTAGCGACTGAAGCTTTCTTT
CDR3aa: CASSSGRLALATEAFF

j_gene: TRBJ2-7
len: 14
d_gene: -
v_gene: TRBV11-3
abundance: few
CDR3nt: TGTGCCAGCAGCCCGACTACCGGGACGCGCGAGCAGTACTTC
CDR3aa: CASSPTTGTREQYF

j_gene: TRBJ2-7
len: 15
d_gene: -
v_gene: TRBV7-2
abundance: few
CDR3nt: TGTGCCAGCAGCTTATCCAGAGCGGAGGCCTACGAGCAGTACTTC
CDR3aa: CASSLSRAEAYEQYF

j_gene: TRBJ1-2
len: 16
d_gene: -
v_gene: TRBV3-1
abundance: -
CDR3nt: TGTGCCAGCAGCCCCAAGGGTGCAGGACCTAACTATGGCTACACCTTC
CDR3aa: CASSPKGAGPNYGYTF

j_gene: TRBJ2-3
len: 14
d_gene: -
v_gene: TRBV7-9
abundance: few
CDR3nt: TGTGCCAGCAGCCAGCCCGGGACCACCCTGGGTCAGTATTTT
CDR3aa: CASSQPGTTLGQYF

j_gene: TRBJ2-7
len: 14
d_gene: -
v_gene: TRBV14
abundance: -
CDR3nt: TGTGCCAGCAGCCGCTCGCCCGGGGACTACGAGCAGTACTTC
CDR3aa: CASSRSPGDYEQYF

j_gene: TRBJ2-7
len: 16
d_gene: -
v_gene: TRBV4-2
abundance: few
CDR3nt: TGTGCCAGCAGCCAAGATACTGCCCAGCGGATCTACGAGCAGTACTTC
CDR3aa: CASSQDTAQRIYEQYF

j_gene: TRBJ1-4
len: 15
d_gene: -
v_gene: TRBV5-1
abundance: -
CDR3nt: TGCGCCAGCAGCTTAGGCGACAGGAGTGTTGAAAAACTGTTTTTT
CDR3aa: CASSLGDRSVEKLFF

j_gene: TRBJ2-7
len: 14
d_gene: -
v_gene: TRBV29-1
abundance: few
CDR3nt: TGCAGCGTCCGACCGGGGACGGGGGCCTACGAGCAGTACTTC
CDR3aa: CSVRPGTGAYEQYF

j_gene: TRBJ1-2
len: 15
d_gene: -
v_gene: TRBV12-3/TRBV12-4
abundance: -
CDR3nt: TGTGCCAGCAGCAAATCGACAGTGGGGCGATATGGCTACACCTTC
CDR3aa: CASSKSTVGRYGYTF